This paragraph covers one TCR beta chain sequence. The target antigen is unknown. This table comes from immunoSEQ multiplex PCR, and its TCRdb copy is limited to in-frame clones, with some not included. Here the sample spans about 150,000 clones, over 70% being singletons. V dropped 3 bases and J dropped 7; count of bases not matched to a gene: 7. The CDR3 has 14 amino acids. Germline lookup yields CDR1 KGHSH and CDR2 LQKENI. The source of the sample is a study of T cell responses to AZD1222 COVID-19 vaccine. Whole-study findings and limits: Unmutated variant regions reportedly attract nearly half of all spike-specific TCRs.

The sample in question was peripheral blood, obtained 28 days after the second AZD1222 dose. The source is an adult who received the AZD1222 COVID-19 vaccine. The chain employs TRBV18 and TRBJ1-2; 8 nucleotides align to TRBD1. Written as DNA, the CDR3 is TGTGCCAGCTCACCCCAGGGGGCGTCAAGTGGCTACACCTTC. Amino acid sequence: CASSPQGASSGYTF.